This TCR beta chain was found in a study of T-cell reconstitution after alpha-beta-depleted transplantation in children. Only a few counts were recorded for this clonotype. For TCRbeta, the library was prepared with unique molecular identifiers. TCRdb independently ran MiXCR on the PCR reads; one entry per CDR3 protein. The sample holds tens of thousands of distinct CDR3 sequences, around 5.9% seen once. Germline V gene data show CDR1 as KGHSH and CDR2 as LQKENI. The CDR3 runs 15 residues. The V end lost 2 bases, the J end lost 7 bases, and 14 bases lay between the germline ends. The clonotype originates from a female patient aged 2-15 years who had a stem cell transplant for aplastic anemia, so the T cells may come from the graft donor. Sequences were derived from PBMCs, mostly from graft donor cells, sampled 60 days after TCRalphabeta/CD19-depleted stem cell transplant. The chain carries TRBV18 and TRBJ1-4; D may be TRBD1 (6 bases). As DNA, the CDR3 is TGTGCCAGCTCACCAACCCCAGGGGAGGGTGAAAAACTGTTTTTT. This translates into CASSPTPGEGEKLFF.